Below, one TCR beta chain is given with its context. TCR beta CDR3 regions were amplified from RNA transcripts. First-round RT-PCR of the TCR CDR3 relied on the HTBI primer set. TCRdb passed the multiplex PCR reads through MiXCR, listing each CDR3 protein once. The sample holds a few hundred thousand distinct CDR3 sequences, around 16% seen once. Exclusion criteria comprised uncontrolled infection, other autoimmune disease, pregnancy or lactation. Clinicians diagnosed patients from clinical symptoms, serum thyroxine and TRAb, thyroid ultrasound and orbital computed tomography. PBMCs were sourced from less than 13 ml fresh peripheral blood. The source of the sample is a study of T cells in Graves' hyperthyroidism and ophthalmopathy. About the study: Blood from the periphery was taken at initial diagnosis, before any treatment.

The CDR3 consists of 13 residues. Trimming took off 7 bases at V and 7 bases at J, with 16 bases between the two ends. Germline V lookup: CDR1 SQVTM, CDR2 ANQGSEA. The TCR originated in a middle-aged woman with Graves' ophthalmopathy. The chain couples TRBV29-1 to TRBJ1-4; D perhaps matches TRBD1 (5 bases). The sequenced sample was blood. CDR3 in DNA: TGCAGCGCTGGAATATCCGGGGGTGAAAAACTGTTTTTT. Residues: CSAGISGGEKLFF.